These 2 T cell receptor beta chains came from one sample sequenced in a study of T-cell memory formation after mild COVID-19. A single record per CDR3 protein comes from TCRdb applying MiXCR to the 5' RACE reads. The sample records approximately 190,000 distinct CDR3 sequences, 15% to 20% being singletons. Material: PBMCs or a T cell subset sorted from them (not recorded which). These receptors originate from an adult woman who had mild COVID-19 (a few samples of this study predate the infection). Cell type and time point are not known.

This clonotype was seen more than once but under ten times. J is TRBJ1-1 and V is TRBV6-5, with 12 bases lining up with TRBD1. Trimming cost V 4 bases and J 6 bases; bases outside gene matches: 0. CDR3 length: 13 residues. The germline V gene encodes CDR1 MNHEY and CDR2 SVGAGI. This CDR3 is CASSWDRGPEAFF. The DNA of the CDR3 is TGTGCCAGCAGTTGGGACAGGGGGCCTGAAGCTTTCTTT.

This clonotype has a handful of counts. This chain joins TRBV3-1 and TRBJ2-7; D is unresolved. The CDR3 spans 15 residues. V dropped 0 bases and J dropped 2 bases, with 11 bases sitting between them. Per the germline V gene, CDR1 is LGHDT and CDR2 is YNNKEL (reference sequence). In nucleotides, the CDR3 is TGTGCCAGCAGCCAAGAGACCTTGGGCACCTACGAGCAGTACTTC. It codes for CASSQETLGTYEQYF.